This is a list of T cell receptor beta chains from one sample in a study of PD-1 blockade in mismatch repair-deficient tumors. The repertoire was sequenced with immunoSEQ multiplex PCR; TCRdb's copy has only in-frame clones and lacks some. Of about 15,000 clones listed, 84% are singletons. The specimen comprised PBMCs, sampled before pembrolizumab treatment. The receptors here all came from an adult with mismatch repair-deficient cancer. CDR3s include the opening cysteine and the closing phenylalanine or tryptophan. A D gene is named only where the DNA matches it firmly. A row's size may be missing; if present it is once, few, many or a size class.

D,size,V,J,CDR3,DNA
NA,NA,TRBV6-4,TRBJ2-3,CASSEKDTDTQYF,TGTGCCAGCAGTGAAAAAGACACAGATACGCAGTATTTT
TRBD2,NA,TRBV4-1,TRBJ2-7,CASSRGASGSNEQYF,TGCGCCAGCAGCCGTGGTGCTAGCGGGAGCAACGAGCAGTACTTC
TRBD1,NA,TRBV10-3,TRBJ2-1,CAISETGASSYNEQFF,TGTGCCATCAGTGAAACAGGGGCCAGCTCCTACAATGAGCAGTTCTTC
TRBD2,NA,TRBV11-2,TRBJ2-3,CASSPSGAGAITDTQYF,TGTGCCAGCAGCCCTTCGGGAGCGGGAGCAATAACAGATACGCAGTATTTT
NA,NA,TRBV5-5,TRBJ2-3,CASSPTLSRGVDTQYF,TGTGCCAGCAGCCCAACCCTTTCGCGGGGAGTAGATACGCAGTATTTT
NA,NA,TRBV19,TRBJ2-1,CASSIWGRKSDEQFF,TGTGCCAGTAGTATATGGGGGCGAAAAAGCGATGAGCAGTTCTTC
NA,NA,TRBV21-1,TRBJ1-4,CASSGNPGPTNEKLFF,TGTGCCAGCAGCGGAAATCCGGGACCCACTAATGAAAAACTGTTTTTT
TRBD1,NA,TRBV30,TRBJ2-2,CAWSVQGAESGELFF,TGTGCCTGGAGTGTACAGGGGGCGGAATCTGGGGAGCTGTTTTTT
TRBD2,NA,TRBV4-1,TRBJ2-7,CASSFRLAGWYEQYF,TGCGCCAGCAGCTTTCGACTAGCGGGATGGTACGAGCAGTACTTC
TRBD1,NA,TRBV7-8,TRBJ1-2,CASSPRQGRSYGYTF,TGTGCCAGCAGCCCGAGACAGGGTCGCAGCTATGGCTACACCTTC
NA,medium-sized,TRBV10-3,TRBJ2-7,CAISDPVREYEQYF,TGTGCCATCAGTGATCCCGTCAGGGAATACGAGCAGTACTTC
NA,NA,TRBV4-3,TRBJ2-7,CASSQDLEKAAYEQYF,TGCGCCAGCAGCCAAGACTTGGAGAAGGCAGCCTACGAGCAGTACTTC
TRBD2,NA,TRBV6-5,TRBJ2-1,CASSYSTSGRSDEQFF,TGTGCCAGCAGTTACTCGACTAGCGGGAGAAGTGATGAGCAGTTCTTC
TRBD2,NA,TRBV11-2,TRBJ2-7,CASSLAGGRWEQYF,TGTGCCAGCAGCTTAGCGGGAGGGCGGTGGGAGCAGTACTTC
NA,NA,TRBV6-1,TRBJ2-7,CASSVRGERASWDEQYF,TGTGCCAGCAGTGTACGGGGTGAGCGGGCCAGCTGGGACGAGCAGTACTTC
NA,NA,TRBV30,TRBJ1-5,CAWSARGDQPQHF,TGTGCCTGGAGTGCCCGGGGGGATCAGCCCCAGCATTTT
NA,few,TRBV19,TRBJ2-1,CASSIDEGGYNEQFF,TGTGCCAGTAGTATAGATGAGGGTGGCTACAATGAGCAGTTCTTC
TRBD1,NA,TRBV10-3,TRBJ2-3,CAISRRTGGLGDTQYF,TGTGCCATCAGTCGGAGGACAGGGGGCCTGGGGGATACGCAGTATTTT
TRBD2,NA,TRBV6-1,TRBJ2-1,CASSELAGGINEQFF,TGTGCCAGCAGTGAACTAGCGGGAGGTATCAATGAGCAGTTCTTC
NA,NA,TRBV27,TRBJ2-1,CASSSPRLGRVYNEQFF,TGTGCCAGCAGTTCCCCCCGACTAGGGAGAGTCTACAATGAGCAGTTCTTC
TRBD2,NA,TRBV5-4,TRBJ2-3,CASSLHLREGPDTQYF,TGTGCCAGCAGCTTGCACCTGCGGGAGGGCCCAGATACGCAGTATTTT
TRBD1,NA,TRBV10-2,TRBJ1-1,CASRLDRRTEAFF,TGCGCCAGCAGACTGGACAGGAGGACTGAAGCTTTCTTT
TRBD1,NA,TRBV28,TRBJ1-2,CASSLHRGVYGYTF,TGTGCCAGCAGCCTCCACAGGGGGGTGTATGGCTACACCTTC
NA,NA,TRBV27,TRBJ2-7,CASSLSVDAPEQYF,TGTGCCAGCAGTTTATCGGTGGACGCCCCCGAGCAGTACTTC
NA,NA,TRBV7-9,TRBJ2-7,CASSQQALGEQYF,TGTGCCAGCAGCCAGCAGGCGTTGGGGGAGCAGTACTTC
TRBD2,NA,TRBV4-1,TRBJ2-3,CASSRSGGRADTQYF,TGCGCCAGCTCCCGTAGCGGGGGGCGGGCAGATACGCAGTATTTT
TRBD2,NA,TRBV11-2,TRBJ2-1,CASSFLAGSYNEQFF,TGTGCCAGCAGCTTTCTAGCGGGTTCTTACAATGAGCAGTTCTTC
NA,NA,TRBV5-4,TRBJ2-1,CASSPRDQGNEQFF,TGTGCCAGCAGCCCACGTGACCAGGGCAATGAGCAGTTCTTC